This TCR beta chain was identified during a study of blood T cell repertoires in COVID-19. Overall study context: Spain, Italy and the United States supplied samples that represented acute and convalescent COVID-19. From T cells, B-cell-depleted T cells, or PBMCs came the material, which was cDNA or gDNA.

The CDR3 has 14 residues. The germline gives CDR1 SNHLY, CDR2 FYNNEI. V was clipped by 4 bases and J by 7 bases; unmatched bases: 6. Authors' analysis steps: How many nucleated cells were present was estimated from reference gene primer amplification. TCRdb's table, derived via immunoSEQ multiplex PCR, lists solely in-frame clones and lacks some. V, J and clone size were drawn from that table, and D and trimming were deduced from the DNA. Found here are roughly 140,000 clones, 70% to 90% of them singletons; the top ten hold roughly 1.9%. This rearrangement joins TRBV2 to TRBJ2-2; 7 bases align to TRBD2. Source material: peripheral blood. The sequence came from a man between 65 and 85 years old with acute or convalescent COVID-19. The DNA of the CDR3 is TGTGCCAGCAGTGGGGACTACTCGTTCGGGGAGCTGTTTTTT. Translating it yields CASSGDYSFGELFF.